Sequencing of this T cell receptor beta chain was carried out in a study of CXCR3-negative and CXCR3-positive naive CD8 T cells. CD45RO-CCR7+CD27+CD95- characterized naive CD8+ T cells. Per germline, CDR1 SQVTM and CDR2 ANQGSEA. This CDR3 has 13 amino acids. Study-level findings and limits: Higher TRB CDR3 hydrophobicity marked CXCR3-positive naive cells relative to CXCR3-negative naive cells. Naive cells used TRBV-TRBJ genes in much the same way whether CXCR3-negative or CXCR3-positive; memory cells did not.

This clonotype shows up as medium-sized by frequency. Its antigen is unknown. TRB cDNA was prepared as libraries by UMI-labeled 5' RACE. From its re-call of the 5' RACE reads, TCRdb lists each CDR3 protein once, without DNA. Found here are approximately 8,800 distinct CDR3 sequences; the top ten clones hold about 2%. The receptor's source is a human donor in good health. Some clones in this sample may be carry-over from other donors' samples. Material for sequencing was naive CXCR3+ CD8+ T cells from blood. Subset indicated: CD45RO-CCR7+CD27+CD95- naive CD8+ T cells expressing CXCR3 (TNR3+). The rearrangement joins TRBV29-1 to TRBJ1-1; lacking DNA, the TRBD1 call made by TCRdb goes unchecked. CDR3 region: CSDNHQGTTEAFF.